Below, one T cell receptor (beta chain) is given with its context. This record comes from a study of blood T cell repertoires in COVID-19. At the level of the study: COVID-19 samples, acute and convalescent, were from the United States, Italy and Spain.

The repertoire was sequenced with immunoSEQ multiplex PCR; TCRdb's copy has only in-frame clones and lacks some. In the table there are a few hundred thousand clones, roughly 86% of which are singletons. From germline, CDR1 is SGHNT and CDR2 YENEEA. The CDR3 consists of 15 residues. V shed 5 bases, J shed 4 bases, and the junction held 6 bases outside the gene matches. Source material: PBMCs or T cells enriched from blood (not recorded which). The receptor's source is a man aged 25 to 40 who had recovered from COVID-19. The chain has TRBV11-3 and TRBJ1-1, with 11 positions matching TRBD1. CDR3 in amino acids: CASSPGTGGRTEAFF. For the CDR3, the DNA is TGTGCCAGCAGCCCCGGGACAGGGGGTCGCACTGAAGCTTTCTTT.